The 9 T cell receptor beta chains below come from one sample, sequenced in a study of T cells after yellow fever vaccination. MiXCR, run by TCRdb on the 5' RACE reads, gives a single entry per CDR3 protein. The sample lists 450,000 to 550,000 distinct CDR3 sequences, roughly a fifth occurring once. Sequenced here: PBMCs, sampled 15 days after the yellow fever booster vaccination. Every receptor here comes from a man aged 30 to 45 who received the YFV17D yellow fever vaccine.

This sequence joins TRBV28 and TRBJ2-6; 7 bases align to TRBD1. The CDR3 loop spans 18 amino acids. The junction had 8 bases not matched to a gene; V was cut back by 3 bases and J by 0 bases. In germline, CDR1 is MDHEN, CDR2 SYDVKM. The CDR3 loop is CASSFLTGITSGANVLTF. The CDR3 DNA sequence: TGTGCCAGCAGTTTTTTGACAGGGATTACCTCTGGGGCCAACGTCCTGACTTTC.

Here the CDR3 reads CASNGPGANVLTF. The CDR3 nucleotides are TGTGCCAGTAATGGCCCCGGGGCCAACGTCCTGACTTTC. The chain carries TRBV19 and TRBJ2-6; no reliable D call. The length of the CDR3 is 13 residues. Germline V CDR1 and CDR2: LNHDA, SQIVND (reference sequence). V lost 7 bases and J lost 4, with 8 bases in between.

This clonotype has more than one count but fewer than ten. The chain carries TRBV6-2 or TRBV6-3 and TRBJ2-1; D is perhaps TRBD2 (6 bases). Germline V gene sequence: CDR1 MNHEY, CDR2 SVGEGT. Trimming cost V 6 bases and J 10 bases, with 19 bases left between them. This CDR3 is 14 amino acids long. This CDR3 reads CASSQPPVAGEQFF. The CDR3 DNA reads as TGTGCCAGCAGCCAGCCCCCGGTGGCGGGGGAGCAGTTCTTC.

This clonotype was observed a handful of times. This rearrangement joins TRBV7-2 to TRBJ2-1; D is ambiguous. Germline V gene sequence: CDR1 SGHTA, CDR2 FQGNSA. This CDR3 region has 13 residues. Deletions cut 5 bases from V and 4 bases from J, with 9 bases between. CDR3 in DNA: TGTGCCAGCAGCATCCAAAGATACAATGAGCAGTTCTTC. It yields the protein CASSIQRYNEQFF.

This rearrangement joins TRBV5-1 to TRBJ2-7; D assignment may be TRBD1 or TRBD2 (5 bases each). Between the trimmed V and J ends, which lost 1 base and 4 bases, there was a span of 12 bases. CDR3 length: 14 residues. CDR1 and CDR2 from the germline V gene are SGHRS and YFSETQ. In DNA form, the CDR3 reads TGCGCCAGCAGCTTGCGAGGGACGGATTACGAGCAGTACTTC. Its protein product is CASSLRGTDYEQYF.

The V and J genes are TRBV6-1 and TRBJ2-7, with 7 nucleotides matching TRBD1. Germline CDR1 and CDR2: MNHNS and SASEGT. Germline trimming cut 5 bases from V and 2 bases from J; bases unmatched to any gene: 6. The CDR3 has 14 residues. CDR3 in amino acids: CASSKGQKTYEQYF. CDR3 bases: TGTGCCAGCAGTAAGGGACAGAAGACCTACGAGCAGTACTTC.

J is TRBJ2-5 and V is TRBV7-9, with TRBD1 matching 7 bases. This CDR3 spans 16 amino acids. Germline V gene lookup returns CDR1 SEHNR and CDR2 FQNEAQ (reference sequence). V lost 1 base and J lost 0; bases outside the gene matches: 5. In nucleotides, the CDR3 is TGTGCCAGCAGCTTAGGTCCGGACAGGTACCAAGAGACCCAGTACTTC. Translation: CASSLGPDRYQETQYF.

This clonotype appeared a few times. The chain recombines TRBV29-1 with TRBJ2-3, with D tentatively TRBD1 or TRBD2 (5 bases each). The CDR3 extends over 12 amino acids. V was shortened by 6 bases and J by 8 bases, with 15 bases between the two germline ends. In germline, CDR1 is SQVTM, CDR2 ANQGSEA. As DNA, the CDR3 is TGCAGCGTCCGGGGCACCCGTGTTACGCAGTATTTT. It is translated as CSVRGTRVTQYF.

This clonotype was picked up many times. This chain joins TRBV20-1 and TRBJ2-3; 9 positions agree with TRBD2. After removal of 1 base from V and 6 bases from J, the junction contained 8 bases not matched to a gene. The CDR3 covers 15 residues. Germline assignment: CDR1 DFQATT and CDR2 SNEGSKA (reference sequence). DNA for the CDR3: TGCAGTGCTAGAGCGGCTAGCGGGGACGGGGATACGCAGTATTTT. Translation gives CSARAASGDGDTQYF.